This is a list of T cell receptor beta chains from one sample in a study of blood T cell repertoires in COVID-19. Libraries were prepared by immunoSEQ multiplex PCR; TCRdb keeps only in-frame clonotypes and omits some of them. The sample has more than 110,000 clones, more than 65% seen once; the top ten hold about an eighth. The sequenced sample was peripheral blood. These receptor sequences come from a man older than 75 with acute or convalescent COVID-19. Each CDR3 is given with its conserved first and last residue. Each record gives: CDR3 length, clone size, V gene, J gene, D gene, CDR3 protein, CDR3 DNA. A D gene is named only where the DNA matches it firmly. The size entry is marked missing in some rows and otherwise reads once, few, many or a size class.

cdr3_length: 14
clone_size: .
v_call: TRBV16
j_call: TRBJ1-5
d_call: .
cdr3_aa: CATSGRNSNQPQHF
cdr3_nt: TGTGCCACGTCAGGAAGGAATAGCAATCAGCCCCAGCATTTT

cdr3_length: 13
clone_size: .
v_call: TRBV27
j_call: TRBJ2-7
d_call: TRBD2
cdr3_aa: CASSLRGALEQYF
cdr3_nt: TGTGCCAGCAGTCTGCGGGGGGCGCTTGAGCAGTACTTC

cdr3_length: 16
clone_size: .
v_call: TRBV18
j_call: TRBJ2-2
d_call: TRBD1
cdr3_aa: CASSSRTGAFTGELFF
cdr3_nt: TGTGCCAGCTCATCTCGGACAGGGGCTTTCACCGGGGAGCTGTTTTTT

cdr3_length: 15
clone_size: .
v_call: TRBV5-5
j_call: TRBJ1-5
d_call: TRBD1
cdr3_aa: CASSPGTGFNQPQHF
cdr3_nt: TGTGCCAGCAGCCCCGGGACAGGGTTCAATCAGCCCCAGCATTTT

cdr3_length: 16
clone_size: .
v_call: TRBV27
j_call: TRBJ1-2
d_call: TRBD1
cdr3_aa: CASSARTGGENYGYTF
cdr3_nt: TGTGCCAGCAGCGCCCGCACAGGGGGCGAGAACTATGGCTACACCTTC

cdr3_length: 16
clone_size: once
v_call: TRBV7-8
j_call: TRBJ2-6
d_call: .
cdr3_aa: CASSIFGSSGANVLTF
cdr3_nt: TGTGCCAGCAGCATATTTGGGAGCTCTGGGGCCAACGTCCTGACTTTC

cdr3_length: 15
clone_size: few
v_call: TRBV7-8
j_call: TRBJ1-4
d_call: TRBD1
cdr3_aa: CASSFLGQGGEKLFF
cdr3_nt: TGTGCCAGCAGCTTTCTTGGGCAGGGGGGTGAAAAACTGTTTTTT

cdr3_length: 15
clone_size: .
v_call: TRBV2
j_call: TRBJ1-5
d_call: .
cdr3_aa: CASSYDRMGNQPQHF
cdr3_nt: TGTGCCAGCAGTTATGACAGGATGGGCAATCAGCCCCAGCATTTT

cdr3_length: 14
clone_size: .
v_call: TRBV4-3
j_call: TRBJ2-7
d_call: .
cdr3_aa: CASSQDVHPDEQYF
cdr3_nt: TGCGCCAGCAGCCAAGACGTGCACCCGGACGAGCAGTACTTC

cdr3_length: 15
clone_size: .
v_call: TRBV19
j_call: TRBJ1-2
d_call: .
cdr3_aa: CASIQNGAKDYGYTF
cdr3_nt: TGTGCCAGTATTCAGAATGGAGCAAAGGACTATGGCTACACCTTC

cdr3_length: 16
clone_size: .
v_call: TRBV27
j_call: TRBJ2-7
d_call: TRBD1
cdr3_aa: CASSSGQLTSTYEQYF
cdr3_nt: TGTGCCAGCAGTTCGGGACAGTTAACCTCTACCTACGAGCAGTACTTC

cdr3_length: 14
clone_size: .
v_call: TRBV7-2
j_call: TRBJ1-4
d_call: .
cdr3_aa: CASSLGGQLEKLFF
cdr3_nt: TGTGCCAGCAGTTTAGGCGGACAGCTTGAAAAACTGTTTTTT

cdr3_length: 14
clone_size: .
v_call: TRBV7-9
j_call: TRBJ1-1
d_call: .
cdr3_aa: CAGSEGALSTEAFF
cdr3_nt: TGTGCCGGCTCGGAAGGGGCCTTGAGCACTGAAGCTTTCTTT

cdr3_length: 14
clone_size: .
v_call: TRBV29-1
j_call: TRBJ2-2
d_call: .
cdr3_aa: CSVAQQGQTGELFF
cdr3_nt: TGCAGCGTTGCGCAGCAGGGCCAAACCGGGGAGCTGTTTTTT

cdr3_length: 12
clone_size: .
v_call: TRBV2
j_call: TRBJ2-5
d_call: .
cdr3_aa: CAIKRAQETQYF
cdr3_nt: TGTGCCATCAAGAGGGCGCAAGAGACCCAGTACTTC

cdr3_length: 13
clone_size: .
v_call: TRBV4-2
j_call: TRBJ2-7
d_call: .
cdr3_aa: CASDGGTPYEQYF
cdr3_nt: TGTGCCAGCGACGGGGGGACACCCTACGAGCAGTACTTC

cdr3_length: 12
clone_size: once
v_call: TRBV6-5
j_call: TRBJ2-1
d_call: .
cdr3_aa: CASSYTGGEQFF
cdr3_nt: TGTGCCAGCAGTTACACAGGAGGGGAGCAGTTCTTC

cdr3_length: 12
clone_size: .
v_call: TRBV10-3
j_call: TRBJ2-7
d_call: .
cdr3_aa: CAISSTGGEQYF
cdr3_nt: TGTGCCATCAGTTCGACAGGCGGCGAGCAGTACTTC

cdr3_length: 16
clone_size: .
v_call: TRBV11-2
j_call: TRBJ2-2
d_call: TRBD1
cdr3_aa: CASSFQTGSNTGELFF
cdr3_nt: TGTGCCAGCAGCTTCCAGACAGGGAGCAACACCGGGGAGCTGTTTTTT

cdr3_length: 14
clone_size: once
v_call: TRBV28
j_call: TRBJ1-2
d_call: .
cdr3_aa: CASSFRRGNYGYTF
cdr3_nt: TGTGCCAGCAGTTTTCGAAGGGGCAACTATGGCTACACCTTC

cdr3_length: 11
clone_size: .
v_call: TRBV29-1
j_call: TRBJ2-3
d_call: .
cdr3_aa: CSVVSGERQYF
cdr3_nt: TGCAGCGTTGTTTCGGGGGAGCGGCAGTATTTT

cdr3_length: 14
clone_size: .
v_call: TRBV10-3
j_call: TRBJ2-4
d_call: .
cdr3_aa: CASGVGLAKNIQYF
cdr3_nt: TGTGCCTCCGGGGTGGGCCTGGCCAAAAACATTCAGTACTTC

cdr3_length: 13
clone_size: .
v_call: TRBV5-1
j_call: TRBJ2-7
d_call: .
cdr3_aa: CASSSGSSYEQYF
cdr3_nt: TGCGCCAGCAGTTCGGGATCCTCCTACGAGCAGTACTTC

cdr3_length: 12
clone_size: .
v_call: TRBV7-2
j_call: TRBJ1-1
d_call: .
cdr3_aa: CASSMTGSEAFF
cdr3_nt: TGTGCCAGCAGCATGACAGGTTCTGAAGCTTTCTTT

cdr3_length: 16
clone_size: .
v_call: TRBV13
j_call: TRBJ2-3
d_call: .
cdr3_aa: CASSLMTLGGTDTQYF
cdr3_nt: TGTGCCAGCAGCTTAATGACGCTAGGGGGCACAGATACGCAGTATTTT

cdr3_length: 16
clone_size: .
v_call: TRBV5-1
j_call: TRBJ1-3
d_call: .
cdr3_aa: CASSPQDGSSGNTIYF
cdr3_nt: TGCGCCAGCAGCCCACAGGACGGTTCTTCTGGAAACACCATATATTTT

cdr3_length: 16
clone_size: .
v_call: TRBV7-2
j_call: TRBJ2-1
d_call: .
cdr3_aa: CASSRRGGSYYNEQFF
cdr3_nt: TGTGCCAGCAGCAGACGAGGGGGTAGTTATTACAATGAGCAGTTCTTC

cdr3_length: 14
clone_size: .
v_call: TRBV5-1
j_call: TRBJ1-3
d_call: .
cdr3_aa: CASSRDISGNTIYF
cdr3_nt: TGCGCCAGCTCCAGGGATATTTCTGGAAACACCATATATTTT

cdr3_length: 13
clone_size: .
v_call: TRBV7-2
j_call: TRBJ2-5
d_call: .
cdr3_aa: CASSDGRGETQYF
cdr3_nt: TGTGCCAGCAGCGACGGTAGGGGGGAGACCCAGTACTTC

cdr3_length: 16
clone_size: .
v_call: TRBV9
j_call: TRBJ1-6
d_call: .
cdr3_aa: CASSVAGSGKNSPLHF
cdr3_nt: TGTGCCAGCAGCGTAGCAGGATCGGGGAAGAATTCACCCCTCCACTTT

cdr3_length: 17
clone_size: .
v_call: TRBV4-1
j_call: TRBJ2-2
d_call: TRBD1
cdr3_aa: CASSHFGPGQVTGELFF
cdr3_nt: TGCGCCAGCAGCCATTTCGGACCGGGACAGGTCACCGGGGAGCTGTTTTTT

cdr3_length: 15
clone_size: .
v_call: TRBV28
j_call: TRBJ2-7
d_call: TRBD2
cdr3_aa: CASSYPRAGVYEQYF
cdr3_nt: TGTGCCAGCAGTTACCCCAGGGCGGGGGTCTACGAGCAGTACTTC

cdr3_length: 13
clone_size: once
v_call: TRBV2
j_call: TRBJ2-1
d_call: .
cdr3_aa: CASSADSFNEQFF
cdr3_nt: TGTGCCAGCAGCGCTGACAGCTTCAATGAGCAGTTCTTC

cdr3_length: 15
clone_size: few
v_call: TRBV4-2
j_call: TRBJ1-6
d_call: TRBD1
cdr3_aa: CASSPSARGDSPLHF
cdr3_nt: TGTGCCAGCAGCCCGAGTGCCAGGGGGGATTCACCCCTCCACTTT

cdr3_length: 16
clone_size: .
v_call: TRBV15
j_call: TRBJ2-7
d_call: TRBD2
cdr3_aa: CATSSLTSASSYEQYF
cdr3_nt: TGTGCCACCAGCAGCCTGACTAGCGCGAGCTCCTACGAGCAGTACTTC

cdr3_length: 17
clone_size: once
v_call: TRBV19
j_call: TRBJ2-5
d_call: .
cdr3_aa: CASSIGPRQTIQETQYF
cdr3_nt: TGTGCCAGTAGTATAGGGCCGAGACAGACGATCCAAGAGACCCAGTACTTC

cdr3_length: 14
clone_size: .
v_call: TRBV6-2/TRBV6-3
j_call: TRBJ2-5
d_call: TRBD1
cdr3_aa: CASSYLTGKETQYF
cdr3_nt: TGTGCCAGCAGTTACCTGACAGGGAAGGAGACCCAGTACTTC

cdr3_length: 14
clone_size: few
v_call: TRBV11-3
j_call: TRBJ2-2
d_call: TRBD1
cdr3_aa: CASSPRTGKGELFF
cdr3_nt: TGTGCCAGCAGCCCCCGGACAGGGAAAGGGGAGCTGTTTTTT

cdr3_length: 15
clone_size: .
v_call: TRBV29-1
j_call: TRBJ2-2
d_call: TRBD1
cdr3_aa: CSVRGTGLNTGELFF
cdr3_nt: TGCAGCGTACGGGGGACAGGGCTTAACACCGGGGAGCTGTTTTTT

cdr3_length: 13
clone_size: .
v_call: TRBV19
j_call: TRBJ1-5
d_call: .
cdr3_aa: CASSRSGNQPQHF
cdr3_nt: TGTGCCAGTAGTCGTTCCGGCAATCAGCCCCAGCATTTT

cdr3_length: 13
clone_size: once
v_call: TRBV10-3
j_call: TRBJ2-3
d_call: TRBD2
cdr3_aa: CAISSGDTDTQYF
cdr3_nt: TGTGCCATCAGTAGCGGGGACACAGATACGCAGTATTTT

cdr3_length: 15
clone_size: .
v_call: TRBV5-1
j_call: TRBJ1-1
d_call: .
cdr3_aa: CASSLAEGEGAEAFF
cdr3_nt: TGCGCCAGCAGCTTGGCCGAAGGGGAAGGTGCTGAAGCTTTCTTT

cdr3_length: 15
clone_size: .
v_call: TRBV11-2
j_call: TRBJ2-5
d_call: .
cdr3_aa: CASSLAGGEIETQYF
cdr3_nt: TGTGCCAGCAGCTTAGCTGGCGGGGAGATTGAGACCCAGTACTTC

cdr3_length: 16
clone_size: few
v_call: TRBV7-2
j_call: TRBJ1-6
d_call: TRBD1
cdr3_aa: CASSSIRGPAYSPLHF
cdr3_nt: TGTGCCAGCAGCTCGATCAGGGGGCCGGCGTATTCACCCCTCCACTTT

cdr3_length: 15
clone_size: few
v_call: TRBV3-1/TRBV3-2
j_call: TRBJ2-2
d_call: TRBD2
cdr3_aa: CASSPRGGATGELFF
cdr3_nt: TGTGCCAGCAGCCCGCGGGGGGGCGCCACCGGGGAGCTGTTTTTT

cdr3_length: 13
clone_size: .
v_call: TRBV29-1
j_call: TRBJ1-5
d_call: .
cdr3_aa: CSVDRGSGQPQHF
cdr3_nt: TGCAGCGTTGACAGGGGAAGCGGACAGCCCCAGCATTTT

cdr3_length: 17
clone_size: .
v_call: TRBV5-1
j_call: TRBJ1-6
d_call: .
cdr3_aa: CASSLASGSSYNSPLHF
cdr3_nt: TGCGCCAGCAGCTTGGCCTCAGGTAGCTCCTATAATTCACCCCTCCACTTT

cdr3_length: 14
clone_size: .
v_call: TRBV9
j_call: TRBJ2-5
d_call: TRBD1
cdr3_aa: CASSSSTGGETQYF
cdr3_nt: TGTGCCAGCAGCTCTTCGACAGGGGGAGAGACCCAGTACTTC

cdr3_length: 14
clone_size: .
v_call: TRBV2
j_call: TRBJ1-4
d_call: TRBD1
cdr3_aa: CASRRTGINEKLFF
cdr3_nt: TGTGCCAGCAGAAGGACAGGGATTAATGAAAAACTGTTTTTT

cdr3_length: 15
clone_size: few
v_call: TRBV5-1
j_call: TRBJ2-2
d_call: TRBD1
cdr3_aa: CASSFLTGGGGELFF
cdr3_nt: TGCGCCAGCAGCTTCCTGACAGGGGGTGGCGGGGAGCTGTTTTTT

cdr3_length: 16
clone_size: few
v_call: TRBV5-6
j_call: TRBJ2-1
d_call: TRBD2
cdr3_aa: CASSSGGLAGIAEQFF
cdr3_nt: TGTGCCAGCAGCTCAGGGGGACTAGCGGGGATCGCTGAGCAGTTCTTC

cdr3_length: 14
clone_size: .
v_call: TRBV6-5
j_call: TRBJ1-4
d_call: TRBD1
cdr3_aa: CASSRQGGGEKLFF
cdr3_nt: TGTGCCAGCAGCCGACAGGGGGGAGGTGAAAAACTGTTTTTT